Ten or more counts support the clone carrying this TCR beta chain. Its antigen is as yet unknown. Germline CDR1 reads DFQATT; CDR2 reads SNEGSKA (reference sequence). The CDR3 has 14 amino acids. Trimming took off 0 bases at V and 0 bases at J, with 6 bases between the two ends. Unique molecular identifiers were built into the TCRbeta library. TCRdb reprocessed the PCR reads via MiXCR and lists one record per CDR3 protein. The table lists roughly 66,000 distinct CDR3 sequences, just under 5% of them singletons, with 15% to 20% in the top ten. This sample was taken from a study of T-cell reconstitution after alpha-beta-depleted transplantation in children. Study outcomes and limitations: Diversity and T-cell counts at one year after transplant derived mostly from new T cells.

This receptor was obtained from a boy in the first two years of life who had a stem cell transplant for acute myeloid leukemia, so the T cells may come from the graft donor. This specimen consisted of PBMCs, mostly from graft donor cells, obtained 180 days after TCRalphabeta/CD19-depleted stem cell transplant. The genes are TRBV20-1 and TRBJ1-3; D gene uncertain. The CDR3 bases are TGCAGTGCTAGAGAGGGCAGCTCTGGAAACACCATATATTTT. Translated, it gives CSAREGSSGNTIYF.